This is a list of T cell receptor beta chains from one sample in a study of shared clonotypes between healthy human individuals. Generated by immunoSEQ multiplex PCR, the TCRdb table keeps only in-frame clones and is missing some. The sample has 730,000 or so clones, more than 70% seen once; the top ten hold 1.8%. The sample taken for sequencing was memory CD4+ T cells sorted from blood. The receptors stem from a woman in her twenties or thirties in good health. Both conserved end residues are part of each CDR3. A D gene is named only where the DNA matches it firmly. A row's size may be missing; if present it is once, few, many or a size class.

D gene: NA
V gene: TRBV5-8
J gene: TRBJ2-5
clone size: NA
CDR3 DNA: TGTGCCACCCGTCGACAGTTACAAGAGACCCAGTACTTC
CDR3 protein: CATRRQLQETQYF

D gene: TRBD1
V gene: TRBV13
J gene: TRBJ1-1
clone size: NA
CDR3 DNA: TGTGCCAGCAGCTGGCGGGACAGTAGCACTGAAGCTTTCTTT
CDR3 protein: CASSWRDSSTEAFF

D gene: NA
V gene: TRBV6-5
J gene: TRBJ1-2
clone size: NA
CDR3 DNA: TGTGCCAGCAGGAACAGGGAGCGTAGTTGGGTCTACACCTTC
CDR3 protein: CASRNRERSWVYTF

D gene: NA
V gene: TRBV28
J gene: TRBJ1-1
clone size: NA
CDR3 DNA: TGTGCCAGCAGTCCCCCGACACCCATGAACACTGAAGCTTTCTTT
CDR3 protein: CASSPPTPMNTEAFF

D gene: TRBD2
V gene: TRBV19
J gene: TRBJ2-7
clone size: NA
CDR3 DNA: TGTGCCAGTAGCAGAGGACTAGCGGGACCATACGAGCAGTACTTC
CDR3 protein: CASSRGLAGPYEQYF

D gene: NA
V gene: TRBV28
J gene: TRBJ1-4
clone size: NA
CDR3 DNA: TGTGCCAGCAGCCATGATGAAAAACTGTTTTTT
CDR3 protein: CASSHDEKLFF

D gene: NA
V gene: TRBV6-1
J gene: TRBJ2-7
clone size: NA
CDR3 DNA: TGTGCCAGCTTAGGGGGGGCAGGAGCCCCGAACTTC
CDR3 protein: CASLGGAGAPNF

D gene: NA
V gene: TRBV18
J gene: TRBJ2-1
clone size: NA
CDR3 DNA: TGTGCCAGCTCCCGGGTAAATTCCTACAATGAGCAGTTCTTC
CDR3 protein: CASSRVNSYNEQFF

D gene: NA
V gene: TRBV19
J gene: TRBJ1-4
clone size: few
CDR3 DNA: TGTGCCAGTAGTACCGGGAACAGGGATCATGAAAAACTGTTTTTT
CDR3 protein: CASSTGNRDHEKLFF

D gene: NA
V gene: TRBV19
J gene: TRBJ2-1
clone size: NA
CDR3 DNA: TGTGCCAGTAGTTCCCGGATGGGGCAGCAAAGGCACAATGAGCAGTTCTTC
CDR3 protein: CASSSRMGQQRHNEQFF

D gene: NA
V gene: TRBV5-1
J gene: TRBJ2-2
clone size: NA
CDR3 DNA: TGCGCCAGCAGCTCGATGAACACCGGGGAGCTGTTTTTT
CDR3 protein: CASSSMNTGELFF